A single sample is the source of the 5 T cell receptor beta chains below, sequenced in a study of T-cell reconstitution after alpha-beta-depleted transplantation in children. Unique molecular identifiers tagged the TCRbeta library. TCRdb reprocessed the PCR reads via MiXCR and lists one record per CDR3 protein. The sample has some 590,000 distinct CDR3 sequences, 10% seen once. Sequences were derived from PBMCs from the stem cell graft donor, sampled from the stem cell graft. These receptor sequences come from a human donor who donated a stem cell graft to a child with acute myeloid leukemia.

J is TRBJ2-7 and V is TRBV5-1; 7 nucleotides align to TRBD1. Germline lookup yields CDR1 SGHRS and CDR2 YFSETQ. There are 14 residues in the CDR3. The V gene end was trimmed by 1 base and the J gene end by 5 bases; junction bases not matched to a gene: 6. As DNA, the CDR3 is TGCGCCAGCAGCTTGTTCCCTACAGGGGACGAGCAGTACTTC. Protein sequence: CASSLFPTGDEQYF.

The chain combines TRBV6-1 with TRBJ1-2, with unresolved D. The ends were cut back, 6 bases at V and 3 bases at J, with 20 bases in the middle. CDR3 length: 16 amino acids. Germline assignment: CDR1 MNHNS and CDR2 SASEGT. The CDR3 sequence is CASSAGPLPLYYGYTF. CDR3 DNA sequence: TGTGCCAGCAGCGCGGGTCCCTTACCTTTATACTATGGCTACACCTTC.

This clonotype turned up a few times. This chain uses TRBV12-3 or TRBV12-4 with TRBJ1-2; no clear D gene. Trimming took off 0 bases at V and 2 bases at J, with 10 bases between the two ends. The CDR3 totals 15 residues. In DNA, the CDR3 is TGTGCCAGCAGTTTAGCCAGGTCCGGGAACTATGGCTACACCTTC. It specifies CASSLARSGNYGYTF.

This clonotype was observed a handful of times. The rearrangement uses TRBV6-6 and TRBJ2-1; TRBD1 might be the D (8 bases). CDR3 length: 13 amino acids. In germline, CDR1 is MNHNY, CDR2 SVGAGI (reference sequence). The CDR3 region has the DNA TGTTCCACAGGGGGGGGGTCTCACAATGAGCAGTTCTTC. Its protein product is CSTGGGSHNEQFF.

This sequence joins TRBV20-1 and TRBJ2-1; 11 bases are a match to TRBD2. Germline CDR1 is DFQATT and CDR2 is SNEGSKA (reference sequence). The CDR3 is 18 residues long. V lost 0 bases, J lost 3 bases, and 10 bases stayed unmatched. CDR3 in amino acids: CSARDPGALAGGYNEQFF. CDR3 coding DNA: TGCAGTGCTAGAGATCCGGGGGCCCTAGCGGGAGGCTACAATGAGCAGTTCTTC.